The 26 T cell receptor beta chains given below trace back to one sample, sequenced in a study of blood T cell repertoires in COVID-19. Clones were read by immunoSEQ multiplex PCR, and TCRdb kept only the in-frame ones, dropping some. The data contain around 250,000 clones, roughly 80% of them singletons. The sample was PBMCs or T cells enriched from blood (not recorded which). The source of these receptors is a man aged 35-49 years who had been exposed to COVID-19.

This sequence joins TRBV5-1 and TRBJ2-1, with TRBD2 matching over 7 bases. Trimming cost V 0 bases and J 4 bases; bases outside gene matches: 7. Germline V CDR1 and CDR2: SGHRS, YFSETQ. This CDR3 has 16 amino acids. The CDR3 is CASSLVTAGAYNEQFF. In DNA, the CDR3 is TGCGCCAGCAGCTTGGTCACGGCGGGAGCGTACAATGAGCAGTTCTTC.

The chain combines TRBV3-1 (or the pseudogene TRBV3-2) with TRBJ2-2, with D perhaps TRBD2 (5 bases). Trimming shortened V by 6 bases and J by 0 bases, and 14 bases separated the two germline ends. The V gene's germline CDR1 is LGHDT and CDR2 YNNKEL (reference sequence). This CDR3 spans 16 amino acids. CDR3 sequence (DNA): TGTGCCAGCAGGCGGGCTCAGCGCGCGAACACCGGGGAGCTGTTTTTT. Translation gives CASRRAQRANTGELFF.

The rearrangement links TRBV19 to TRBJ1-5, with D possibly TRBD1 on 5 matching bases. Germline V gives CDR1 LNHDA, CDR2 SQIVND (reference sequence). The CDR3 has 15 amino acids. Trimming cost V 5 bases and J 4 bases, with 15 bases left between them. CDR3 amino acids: CASSAGNTGNQPQHF. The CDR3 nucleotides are TGTGCCAGTAGTGCGGGGAATACAGGAAATCAGCCCCAGCATTTT.

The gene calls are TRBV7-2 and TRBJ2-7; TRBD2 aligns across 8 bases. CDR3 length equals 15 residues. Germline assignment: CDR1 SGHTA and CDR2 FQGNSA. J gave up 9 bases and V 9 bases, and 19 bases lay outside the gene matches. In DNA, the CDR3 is TGTGCCAGTAAGATTCGGCTAGCGGGTCCGTGGTGGCAGTACTTC. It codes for CASKIRLAGPWWQYF.

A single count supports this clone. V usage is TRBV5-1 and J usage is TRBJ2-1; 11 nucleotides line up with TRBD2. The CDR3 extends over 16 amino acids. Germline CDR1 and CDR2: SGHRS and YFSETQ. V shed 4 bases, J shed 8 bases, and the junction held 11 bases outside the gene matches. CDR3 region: CASSRIAGGNFDEQFF. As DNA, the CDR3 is TGCGCCAGCAGCAGGATAGCGGGAGGGAATTTTGATGAGCAGTTCTTC.

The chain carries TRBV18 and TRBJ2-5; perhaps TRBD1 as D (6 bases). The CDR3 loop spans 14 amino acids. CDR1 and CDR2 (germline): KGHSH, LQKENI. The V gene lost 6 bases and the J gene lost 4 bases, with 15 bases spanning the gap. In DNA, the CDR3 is TGTGCCAGCTCCAGGTCGACAGGCAGAGAGACCCAGTACTTC. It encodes CASSRSTGRETQYF.

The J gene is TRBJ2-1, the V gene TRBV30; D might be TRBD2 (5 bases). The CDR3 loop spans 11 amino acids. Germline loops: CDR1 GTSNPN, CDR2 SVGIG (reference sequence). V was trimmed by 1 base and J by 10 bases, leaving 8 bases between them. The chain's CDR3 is CAWSARLEQFF. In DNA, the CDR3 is TGTGCCTGGAGTGCCCGACTAGAGCAGTTCTTC.

The CDR3 loop is CASSDQGTEAFF. CDR3 bases: TGTGCCAGCAGTGACCAGGGTACTGAAGCTTTCTTT. The rearrangement uses TRBV6-1 and TRBJ1-1, with a possible D match to TRBD1 (5 bases). Trimming shortened V by 3 bases and J by 5 bases, and 7 bases separated the two germline ends. This CDR3 is 12 amino acids long. Germline V gives CDR1 MNHNS, CDR2 SASEGT.

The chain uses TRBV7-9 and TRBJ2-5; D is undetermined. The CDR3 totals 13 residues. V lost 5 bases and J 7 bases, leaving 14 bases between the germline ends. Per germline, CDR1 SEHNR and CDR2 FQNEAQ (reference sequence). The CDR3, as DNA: TGTGCCAGCAGCCCTGAGAGCGTCGGGACCCAGTACTTC. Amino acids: CASSPESVGTQYF.

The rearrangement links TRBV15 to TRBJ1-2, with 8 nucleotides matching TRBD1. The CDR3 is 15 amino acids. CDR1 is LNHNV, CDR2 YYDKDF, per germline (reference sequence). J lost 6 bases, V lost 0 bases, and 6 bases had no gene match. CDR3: CATSRDSDRVNGYTF. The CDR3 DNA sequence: TGTGCCACCAGCAGAGATTCGGACAGGGTTAATGGCTACACCTTC.

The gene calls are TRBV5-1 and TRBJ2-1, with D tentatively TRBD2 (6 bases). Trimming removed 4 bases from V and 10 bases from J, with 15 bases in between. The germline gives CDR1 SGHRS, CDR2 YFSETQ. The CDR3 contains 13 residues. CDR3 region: CASSLRGRDEQFF. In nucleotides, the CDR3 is TGCGCCAGCAGCCTGCGGGGTCGGGACGAGCAGTTCTTC.

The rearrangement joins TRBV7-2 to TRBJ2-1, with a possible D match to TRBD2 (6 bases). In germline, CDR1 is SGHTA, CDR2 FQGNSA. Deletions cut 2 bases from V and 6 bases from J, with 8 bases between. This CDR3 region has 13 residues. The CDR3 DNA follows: TGTGCCAGCAGCTTATGGAGGGGCAATGAGCAGTTCTTC. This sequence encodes CASSLWRGNEQFF.

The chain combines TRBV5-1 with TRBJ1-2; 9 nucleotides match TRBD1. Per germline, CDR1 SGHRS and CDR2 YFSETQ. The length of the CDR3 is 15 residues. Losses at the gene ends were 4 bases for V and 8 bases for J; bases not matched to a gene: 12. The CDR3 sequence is CASSLDGTGLYGYTF. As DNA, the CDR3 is TGCGCCAGCAGCCTGGATGGGACAGGGTTGTACGGCTACACCTTC.

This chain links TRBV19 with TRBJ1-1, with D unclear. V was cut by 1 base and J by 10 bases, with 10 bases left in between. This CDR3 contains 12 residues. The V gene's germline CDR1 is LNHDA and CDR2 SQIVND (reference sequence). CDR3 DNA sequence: TGTGCCAGTAGTATAGGAGTTGAGGCAGCTTTCTTT. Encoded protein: CASSIGVEAAFF.

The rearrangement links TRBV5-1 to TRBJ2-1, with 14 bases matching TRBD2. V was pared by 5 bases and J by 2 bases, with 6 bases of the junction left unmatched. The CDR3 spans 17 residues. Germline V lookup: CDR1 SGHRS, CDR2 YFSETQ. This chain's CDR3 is CASRIGTSGSTYNEQFF. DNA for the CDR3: TGCGCCAGCAGAATAGGGACTAGCGGGAGTACCTACAATGAGCAGTTCTTC.

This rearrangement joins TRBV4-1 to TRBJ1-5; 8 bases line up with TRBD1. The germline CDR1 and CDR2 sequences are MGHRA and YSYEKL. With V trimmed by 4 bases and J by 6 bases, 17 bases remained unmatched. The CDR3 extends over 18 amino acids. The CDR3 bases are TGCGCCAGCAGCCCCGAATGGACAGGGCGAAAAGAGGGTCAGCCCCAGCATTTT. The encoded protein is CASSPEWTGRKEGQPQHF.

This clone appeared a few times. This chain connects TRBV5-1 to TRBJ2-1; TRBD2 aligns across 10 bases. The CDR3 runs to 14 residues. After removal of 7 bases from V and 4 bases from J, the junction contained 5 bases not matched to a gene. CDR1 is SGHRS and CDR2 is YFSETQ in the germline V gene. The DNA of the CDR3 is TGCGCCAGCCGCCTAGCGGGAGTTTACAATGAGCAGTTCTTC. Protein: CASRLAGVYNEQFF. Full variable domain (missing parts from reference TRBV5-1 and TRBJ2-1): KAGVTQTPRYLIKTRGQQVTLSCSPISGHRSVSWYQQTPGQGLQFLFEYFSETQRNKGNFPGRFSGRQFSNSRSEMNVSTLELGDSALYLCASRLAGVYNEQFFGPGTRLTVL.

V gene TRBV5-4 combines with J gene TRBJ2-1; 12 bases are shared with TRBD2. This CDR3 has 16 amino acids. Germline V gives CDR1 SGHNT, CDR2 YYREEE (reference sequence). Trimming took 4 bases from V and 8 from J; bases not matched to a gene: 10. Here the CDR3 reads CASSPPSGRVHYEQFF. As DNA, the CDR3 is TGTGCCAGCAGCCCCCCTAGCGGGAGGGTACACTATGAGCAGTTCTTC. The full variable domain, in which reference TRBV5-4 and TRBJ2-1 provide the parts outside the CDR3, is ETGVTQSPTHLIKTRGQQVTLRCSSQSGHNTVSWYQQALGQGPQFIFQYYREEENGRGNFPPRFSGLQFPNYSSELNVNALELDDSALYLCASSPPSGRVHYEQFFGPGTRLTVL.

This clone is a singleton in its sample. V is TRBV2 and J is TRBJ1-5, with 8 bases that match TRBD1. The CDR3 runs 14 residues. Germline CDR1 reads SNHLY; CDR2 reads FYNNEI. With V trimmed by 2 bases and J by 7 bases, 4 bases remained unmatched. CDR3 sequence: CASSEWDRLQPQHF. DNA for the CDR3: TGTGCCAGCAGTGAATGGGACAGGTTGCAGCCCCAGCATTTT.

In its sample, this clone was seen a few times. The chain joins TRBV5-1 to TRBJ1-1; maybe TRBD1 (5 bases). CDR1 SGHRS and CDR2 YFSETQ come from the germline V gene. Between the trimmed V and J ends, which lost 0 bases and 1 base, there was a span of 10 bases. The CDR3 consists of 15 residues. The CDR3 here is CASSLGLGGNTEAFF. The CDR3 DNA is TGCGCCAGCAGCTTGGGACTGGGGGGGAACACTGAAGCTTTCTTT.

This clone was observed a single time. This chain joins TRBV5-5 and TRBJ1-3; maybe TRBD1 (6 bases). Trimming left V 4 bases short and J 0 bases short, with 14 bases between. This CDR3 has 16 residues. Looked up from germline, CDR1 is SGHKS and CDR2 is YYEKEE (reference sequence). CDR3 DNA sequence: TGTGCCAGCAGCAACTTTGGGGGCCTCTCTGGAAACACCATATATTTT. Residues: CASSNFGGLSGNTIYF. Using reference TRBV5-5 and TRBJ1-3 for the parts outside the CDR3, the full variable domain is DAGVTQSPTHLIKTRGQQVTLRCSPISGHKSVSWYQQVLGQGPQFIFQYYEKEERGRGNFPDRFSARQFPNYSSELNVNALLLGDSALYLCASSNFGGLSGNTIYFGEGSWLTVV.

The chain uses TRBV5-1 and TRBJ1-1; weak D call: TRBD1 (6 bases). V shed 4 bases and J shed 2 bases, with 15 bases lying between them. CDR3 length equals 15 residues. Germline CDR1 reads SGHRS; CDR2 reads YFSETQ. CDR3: CASSTRGLGNTEAFF. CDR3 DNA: TGCGCCAGCAGCACCAGGGGATTGGGAAACACTGAAGCTTTCTTT.

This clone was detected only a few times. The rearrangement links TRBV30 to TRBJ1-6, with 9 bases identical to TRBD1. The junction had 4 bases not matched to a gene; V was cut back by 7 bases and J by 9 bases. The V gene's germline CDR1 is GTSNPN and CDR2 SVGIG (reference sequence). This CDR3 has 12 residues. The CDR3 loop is CASGTGISPLHF. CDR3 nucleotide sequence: TGTGCCTCAGGGACAGGGATTTCACCCCTCCACTTT.

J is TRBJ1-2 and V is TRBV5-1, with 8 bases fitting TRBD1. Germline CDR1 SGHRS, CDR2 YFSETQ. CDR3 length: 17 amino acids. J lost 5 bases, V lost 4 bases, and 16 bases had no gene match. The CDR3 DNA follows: TGCGCCAGCAGCCCAGACAGGGGTCTTTCAGGCGTATATGGCTACACCTTC. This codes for CASSPDRGLSGVYGYTF.

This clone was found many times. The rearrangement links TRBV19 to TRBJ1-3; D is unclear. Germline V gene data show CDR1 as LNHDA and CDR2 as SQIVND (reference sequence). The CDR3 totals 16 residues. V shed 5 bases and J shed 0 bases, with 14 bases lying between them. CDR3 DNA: TGTGCCAGTAGTTTCCTCGTCGGGGACTCTGGAAACACCATATATTTT. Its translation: CASSFLVGDSGNTIYF.

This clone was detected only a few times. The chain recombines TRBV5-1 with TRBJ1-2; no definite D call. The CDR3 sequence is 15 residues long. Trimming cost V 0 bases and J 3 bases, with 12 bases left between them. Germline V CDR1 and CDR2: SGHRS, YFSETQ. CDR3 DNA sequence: TGCGCCAGCAGCTTGGCCGTTGGTTTAGACTATGGCTACACCTTC. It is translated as CASSLAVGLDYGYTF.